The 9 T cell receptor beta chains presented below share a single source sample, sequenced in a study of cytomegalovirus exposure and HLA in healthy donors. A multiplex PCR was run with 60 Vbeta primers and 13 Jbeta primers. Generated by immunoSEQ multiplex PCR, the TCRdb table keeps only in-frame clones and is missing some. The sample includes 90,000 to 120,000 clones, 55% to 65% of them seen just once. The material sequenced was PBMCs. These receptors all come from a man aged 25-45 years in good health and CMV-seropositive.

This clone was recorded a few times. This chain links TRBV5-1 with TRBJ2-5; the match to TRBD1 covers 7 bases. The CDR3 totals 15 residues. After removal of 2 bases from V and 3 bases from J, the junction contained 7 bases not matched to a gene. Germline CDR1 is SGHRS and CDR2 is YFSETQ. Written as DNA, the CDR3 is TGCGCCAGCAGCTTCTACCGACAGGGCGAAGAGACCCAGTACTTC. It encodes CASSFYRQGEETQYF.

The chain is built from TRBV15 and TRBJ2-7; no firm D call. Germline assignment: CDR1 LNHNV and CDR2 YYDKDF (reference sequence). The CDR3 runs to 15 residues. Trimming took off 0 bases at V and 1 base at J, with 10 bases between the two ends. The CDR3: CATSRDSRHSYEQYF. The CDR3 DNA reads TGTGCCACCAGCAGAGATAGCCGCCATTCCTACGAGCAGTACTTC.

The rearrangement links TRBV19 to TRBJ1-5, with 7 bases matching TRBD1. J lost 1 base, V lost 2 bases, and 2 bases had no gene match. Germline assignment: CDR1 LNHDA and CDR2 SQIVND (reference sequence). CDR3 length: 15 residues. The CDR3 DNA follows: TGTGCCAGTAGTATAACAGGGGCGAGCAATCAGCCCCAGCATTTT. Translated: CASSITGASNQPQHF.

This clone was detected a few times. The gene calls are TRBV10-3 and TRBJ2-2; 10 nucleotides align to TRBD1. Germline V gene lookup returns CDR1 ENHRY and CDR2 SYGVKD. CDR3 length: 16 residues. V gave up 7 bases and J gave up 5 bases; unmatched junction bases: 10. CDR3 sequence reads: CAIKKTGGGKTGELFF. DNA of the CDR3: TGTGCCATCAAAAAGACAGGGGGCGGGAAAACCGGGGAGCTGTTTTTT.

This clone was recorded once. The chain couples TRBV2 to TRBJ2-7; 7 bases match TRBD1. The CDR3 spans 13 residues. Germline-derived CDR1 and CDR2 are SNHLY and FYNNEI. After removal of 4 bases from V and 4 bases from J, the junction contained 4 bases not matched to a gene. Written as DNA, the CDR3 is TGTGCCAGCAGTGTTTTCAGGGGGTACGAGCAGTACTTC. This encodes CASSVFRGYEQYF. Complete variable domain (other parts from reference TRBV2 and TRBJ2-7): EPEVTQTPSHQVTQMGQEVILRCVPISNHLYFYWYRQILGQKVEFLVSFYNNEISEKSEIFDDQFSVERPDGSNFTLKIRSTKLEDSAMYFCASSVFRGYEQYFGPGTRLTVT.

This clone was seen once. The chain uses TRBV4-1 and TRBJ1-2; D is uncertain. Germline CDR1 is MGHRA and CDR2 is YSYEKL. CDR3 size: 13 residues. V lost 4 bases and J lost 1, with 7 bases in between. The CDR3 loop reads CASSPRGNYGYTF. CDR3 DNA: TGCGCCAGCAGCCCCCGGGGTAACTATGGCTACACCTTC.

This clone was found a few times. The genes are TRBV29-1 and TRBJ2-3, with 11 positions matching TRBD2. The CDR3 spans 18 residues. J lost 9 bases, V lost 1 base, and 18 bases had no gene match. CDR1 and CDR2 from the germline V gene are SQVTM and ANQGSEA. The CDR3 DNA follows: TGCAGCGTTGAAGGTGGTCCTTTAGCGGGGGGGCCGAGGAGCACGCAGTATTTT. Its translation is CSVEGGPLAGGPRSTQYF.

The rearrangement links TRBV29-1 to TRBJ1-2; no definite D call. The V and J ends lost 5 bases and 6 bases respectively, with 7 bases between them. The CDR3 length is 10 residues. Germline V CDR1 and CDR2: SQVTM, ANQGSEA. The CDR3 DNA is TGCAGCGTTCCGGCGGATGGCTACACCTTC. Protein product: CSVPADGYTF.

This sequence joins TRBV7-9 and TRBJ1-2; weak D call: TRBD1 (6 bases). The CDR3 runs to 17 residues. V lost 5 bases, J lost 2 bases, and 21 bases lay in between. CDR1 and CDR2 (germline): SEHNR, FQNEAQ (reference sequence). CDR3 loop: CASSQTYIPDRNYGYTF. Written as DNA, the CDR3 is TGTGCCAGCAGCCAGACCTACATTCCAGACAGGAACTATGGCTACACCTTC.